The 4 T cell receptor beta chains in this list originate from one sample, sequenced in a study of spatial heterogeneity in lung cancer. TCRdb recomputed calls from the 5' RACE reads with MiXCR, one row per CDR3 protein. The sample lists 60,000 to 90,000 distinct CDR3 sequences; roughly 8% were seen once. The time point: sample taken at primary tumor resection. The material was PBMCs, obtained at surgery. These receptors originate from a male donor with early-stage non-small cell lung cancer.

This clonotype has just a few counts. The rearrangement joins TRBV20-1 to TRBJ2-5, with no clear D. Per the germline V gene, CDR1 is DFQATT and CDR2 is SNEGSKA (reference sequence). This CDR3 comprises 13 residues. V was pared by 7 bases and J by 1 base, with 13 bases between. The CDR3 region has the DNA TGCAGTGGCGCGGAAACTATCCAAGAGACCCAGTACTTC. Translation: CSGAETIQETQYF.

Ten or more counts support this clonotype. The rearrangement uses TRBV6-5 and TRBJ2-7, with TRBD1 matching over 7 bases. Germline lookup yields CDR1 MNHEY and CDR2 SVGAGI. The CDR3 is 17 amino acids. V was clipped by 5 bases and J by 0 bases; unmatched bases: 13. CDR3 loop: CASSPGQARGPSYEQYF. In DNA, the CDR3 is TGTGCCAGCAGTCCCGGACAGGCTAGAGGGCCCTCCTACGAGCAGTACTTC.

This clonotype has at least ten counts. The J gene is TRBJ1-1, the V gene TRBV7-2, with D unclear. CDR3 length: 14 amino acids. Germline values: CDR1 SGHTA, CDR2 FQGNSA. V lost 2 bases, J lost 2 bases, and 9 bases lay in between. CDR3 nucleotide sequence: TGTGCCAGCAGCTTAAACACGCCTAACACTGAAGCTTTCTTT. Translating gives CASSLNTPNTEAFF. The complete variable domain, with remaining parts taken from reference TRBV7-2 and TRBJ1-1, reads GAGVSQSPSNKVTEKGKDVELRCDPISGHTALYWYRQSLGQGLEFLIYFQGNSAPDKSGLPSDRFSAERTGGSVSTLTIQRTQQEDSAVYLCASSLNTPNTEAFFGQGTRLTVV.

The table lists this clonotype with many counts. V and J are TRBV24-1 and TRBJ2-1; 7 nucleotides align to TRBD2. The CDR3 has 19 residues. V was pared by 8 bases and J by 2 bases, with 20 bases of the junction left unmatched. Per the germline V gene, CDR1 is KGHDR and CDR2 is SFDVKD. CDR3 loop: CATTPSLKLARNPYNEQFF. CDR3 DNA sequence: TGTGCCACCACTCCATCCCTGAAACTAGCGCGAAACCCCTACAATGAGCAGTTCTTC.